The subject of this entry is one T cell receptor beta chain. Its antigen is not identified. A read error may account for a junction end that differs from germline. This sample stems from a study of CD8 T cells in ankylosing spondylitis. Study-level results: Several highly homologous variants formed a TCR beta motif that appeared characteristic of ankylosing spondylitis blood. Earlier literature documents some of the motif variants in reactive arthritis synovial fluid and blood. Significantly higher representation of disease-linked clones was reported for matched ankylosing spondylitis synovial fluid.

The authors made TCR beta libraries by quantitative 5'-RACE with molecular barcodes. TCRdb passed the 5' RACE reads through MiXCR, listing each CDR3 protein once. The data contain approximately 250,000 distinct CDR3 sequences, around 8% of them seen just once; the ten biggest clones take up 4.8%. Per the germline V gene, CDR1 is SNHLY and CDR2 is FYNNEI. The CDR3 runs 19 residues. The TCR sequence derives from a female donor with ankylosing spondylitis or in good health (not recorded which). The chain combines TRBV2 with TRBJ2-3; a weak D match, TRBD2 (5 bases). The source material was blood, either unsorted or a sorted T cell fraction (not recorded which). The CDR3 DNA is TGTACCAGCAGTTTAGCGCTCGGTATGGGGTCACCTAGCACAGATACGCAGTATTTT. Protein sequence: CTSSLALGMGSPSTDTQYF.